Sequencing of this T cell receptor beta chain was carried out in a study of T-cell reconstitution after alpha-beta-depleted transplantation in children. Researchers prepared the TCRbeta library using unique molecular identifiers, the study reports. TCRdb re-derived calls from the PCR reads in MiXCR, one entry per CDR3 protein. The table records about 580,000 distinct CDR3 sequences, about 23% of them present only once. This clonotype was seen at least ten times. Its target is unknown. The study's findings and limits: There were reportedly several hundred expanded graft clones from which alpha-beta T cells came about two months after transplant. Surviving recipient T cells and thymic progenitors underlay high day-60 TCRbeta diversity in some patients. The authors attributed T-cell counts and diversity one year after transplant mostly to newly produced T cells.

Sequenced material: PBMCs, mostly from graft donor cells, taken 360 days after TCRalphabeta/CD19-depleted stem cell transplant. The sequence was obtained from a boy in the first two years of life who had a stem cell transplant for acute myeloid leukemia, so the T cells may come from the graft donor.

CDR3 coding DNA: TGCAGCGTTGGCCGGGCAGGGCAAGAGACCCAGTACTTC. This gives the protein CSVGRAGQETQYF. This chain links TRBV29-1 with TRBJ2-5; perhaps TRBD1 as D (5 bases). V lost 4 bases, J lost 2 bases, and 11 bases lay in between. This CDR3 contains 13 residues. Per germline, CDR1 SQVTM and CDR2 ANQGSEA.